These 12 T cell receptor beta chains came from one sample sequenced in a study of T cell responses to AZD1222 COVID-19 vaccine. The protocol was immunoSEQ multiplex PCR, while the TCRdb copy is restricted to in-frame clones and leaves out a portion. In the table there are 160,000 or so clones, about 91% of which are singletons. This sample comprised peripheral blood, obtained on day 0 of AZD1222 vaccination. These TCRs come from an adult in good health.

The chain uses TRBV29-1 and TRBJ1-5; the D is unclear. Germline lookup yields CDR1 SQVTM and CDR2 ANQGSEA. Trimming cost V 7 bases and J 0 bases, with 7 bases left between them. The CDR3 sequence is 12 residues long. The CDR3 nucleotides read TGCAGCGCCTTGGGTAGCAATCAGCCCCAGCATTTT. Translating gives CSALGSNQPQHF.

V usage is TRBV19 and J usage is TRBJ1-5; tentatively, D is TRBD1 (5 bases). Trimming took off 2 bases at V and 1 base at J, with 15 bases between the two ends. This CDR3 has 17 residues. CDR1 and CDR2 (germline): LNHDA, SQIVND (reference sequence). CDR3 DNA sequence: TGTGCCAGTAGTATAAGGCTGGGCGCAGGGAGCAATCAGCCCCAGCATTTT. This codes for CASSIRLGAGSNQPQHF.

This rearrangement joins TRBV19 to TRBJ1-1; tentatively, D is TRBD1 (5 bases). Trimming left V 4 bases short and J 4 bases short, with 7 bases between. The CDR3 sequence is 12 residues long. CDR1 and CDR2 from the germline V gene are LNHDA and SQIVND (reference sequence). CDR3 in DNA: TGTGCCAGTAGTAGACAGTTCACTGAAGCTTTCTTT. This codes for CASSRQFTEAFF.

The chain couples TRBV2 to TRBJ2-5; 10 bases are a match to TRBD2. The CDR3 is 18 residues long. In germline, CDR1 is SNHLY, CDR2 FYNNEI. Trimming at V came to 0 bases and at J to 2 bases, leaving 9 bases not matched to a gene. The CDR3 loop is CASSEARGLAGEQETQYF. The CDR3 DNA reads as TGTGCCAGCAGTGAAGCGCGGGGGCTAGCGGGAGAGCAAGAGACCCAGTACTTC.

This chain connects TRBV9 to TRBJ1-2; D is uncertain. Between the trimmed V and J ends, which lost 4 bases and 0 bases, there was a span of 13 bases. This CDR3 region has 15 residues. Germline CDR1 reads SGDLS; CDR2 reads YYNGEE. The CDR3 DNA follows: TGTGCCAGCAGCTACTTTAGCATGGCTAACTATGGCTACACCTTC. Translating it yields CASSYFSMANYGYTF.

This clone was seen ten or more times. The CDR3 is CASSFAVGPQHF. The CDR3 DNA reads TGTGCCAGCAGTTTCGCCGTGGGGCCCCAGCATTTT. The V and J genes are TRBV12-3 or TRBV12-4 and TRBJ1-5; unclear D gene. Trimming left V 3 bases short and J 9 bases short, with 9 bases between. This CDR3 has 12 amino acids.

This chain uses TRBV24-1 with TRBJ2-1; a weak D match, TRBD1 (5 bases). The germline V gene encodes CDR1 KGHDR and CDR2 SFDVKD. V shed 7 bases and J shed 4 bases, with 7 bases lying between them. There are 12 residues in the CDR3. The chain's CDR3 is CATSYRYNEQFF. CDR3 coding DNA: TGTGCCACCAGCTACAGGTACAATGAGCAGTTCTTC.

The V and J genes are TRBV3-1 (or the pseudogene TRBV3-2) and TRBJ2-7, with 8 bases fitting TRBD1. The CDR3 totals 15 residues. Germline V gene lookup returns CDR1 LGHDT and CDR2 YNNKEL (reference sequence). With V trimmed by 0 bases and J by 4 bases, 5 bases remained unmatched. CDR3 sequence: CASSQDRDRWYEQYF. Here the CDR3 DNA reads TGTGCCAGCAGCCAAGATAGGGACAGGTGGTACGAGCAGTACTTC.

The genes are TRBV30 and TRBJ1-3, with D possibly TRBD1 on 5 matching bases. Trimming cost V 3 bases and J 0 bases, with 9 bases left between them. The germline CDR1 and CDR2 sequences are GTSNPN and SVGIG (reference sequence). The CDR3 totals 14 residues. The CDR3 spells CAWRKGSSGNTIYF. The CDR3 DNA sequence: TGTGCCTGGAGAAAGGGGAGCTCTGGAAACACCATATATTTT.

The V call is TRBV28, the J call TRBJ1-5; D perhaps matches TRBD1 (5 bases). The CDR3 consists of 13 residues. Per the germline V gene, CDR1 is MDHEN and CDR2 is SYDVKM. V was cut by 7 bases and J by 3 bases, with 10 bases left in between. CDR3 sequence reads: CASNGGLNQPQHF. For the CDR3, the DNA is TGTGCCAGCAATGGGGGACTCAATCAGCCCCAGCATTTT.

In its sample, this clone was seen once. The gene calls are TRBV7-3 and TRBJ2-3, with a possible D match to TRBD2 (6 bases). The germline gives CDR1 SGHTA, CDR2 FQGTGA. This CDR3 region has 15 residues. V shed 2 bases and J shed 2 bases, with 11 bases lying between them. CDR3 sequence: CASSLAGTYTDTQYF. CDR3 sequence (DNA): TGTGCCAGCAGCTTAGCCGGGACTTACACAGATACGCAGTATTTT.

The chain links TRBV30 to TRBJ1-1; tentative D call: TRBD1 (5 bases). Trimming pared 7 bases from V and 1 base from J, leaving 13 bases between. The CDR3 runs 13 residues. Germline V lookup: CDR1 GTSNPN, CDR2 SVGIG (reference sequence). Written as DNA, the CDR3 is TGTGCCTTAGCAGGACAACCGAACACTGAAGCTTTCTTT. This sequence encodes CALAGQPNTEAFF.